This T cell receptor (beta chain) stems from a study of blood T cell repertoires in COVID-19. Study-wide background: Acute and convalescent COVID-19 specimens originated in the United States, Italy and Spain. PBMCs, B-cell-depleted T cells, or T cells were the source of the cDNA or gDNA that made up the material.

Germline CDR1 and CDR2: SNHLY and FYNNEI. Trimming removed 6 bases from V and 12 bases from J, with 24 bases in between. The CDR3 is 16 amino acids. Authors' data handling: Estimation of nucleated cell counts was performed using reference gene primer amplification. The assay was immunoSEQ multiplex PCR, and TCRdb's table has in-frame clones only and misses some. V and J calls and clone size are copied from that table; D and trimming were computed from the DNA. Of about 440,000 clones listed, 70% to 90% are singletons. The sequence derives from a woman in her late teens or twenties with acute COVID-19. The chain recombines TRBV2 with TRBJ1-6; possible D gene TRBD1, 5 bases. The sample taken for sequencing was PBMCs or T cells enriched from blood (not recorded which). The CDR3 reads CASRLLQTGLGIPLHF. The CDR3 nucleotides read TGTGCCAGCAGGCTACTCCAAACAGGTTTAGGTATACCCCTCCACTTT.